One and the same sample provided the 27 T cell receptor beta chains below, sequenced in a study of CXCR3-negative and CXCR3-positive naive CD8 T cells. Libraries were UMI-labeled 5' RACE TRB cDNA. From the 5' RACE reads, TCRdb lists one entry per CDR3 protein and no DNA. The sample totals 55,000 to 70,000 distinct CDR3 sequences; its top ten clones hold 0.71%. Study-level findings and limits: When CXCR3-positive naive cells were set against CXCR3-negative naive cells, the former had more hydrophobic TRB CDR3s.

No antigen is known for these receptors. Sequencing used naive CXCR3+ CD8+ T cells from blood. Subset of the sample: CD45RO-CCR7+CD27+CD95- naive CD8+ T cells expressing CXCR3 (TNR3+). These receptors all come from a human donor in good health. Some clones in this sample may be carry-over from other donors' samples.

The rearrangement links TRBV28 to TRBJ1-5. Germline CDR1 and CDR2: MDHEN and SYDVKM. The CDR3 extends over 15 amino acids. CDR3 region: CASRRVFSVDQPQHF.

The J gene is TRBJ1-2, the V gene TRBV9; absent DNA, TCRdb's TRBD1 call cannot be checked. This CDR3 comprises 14 residues. Germline V gene sequence: CDR1 SGDLS, CDR2 YYNGEE. The CDR3 loop reads CASSPWDSSYGYTF.

The chain employs TRBV7-2 and TRBJ1-4; the TRBD1 assignment by TCRdb is unverifiable without DNA. Germline V gives CDR1 SGHTA, CDR2 FQGNSA. The CDR3 has 12 amino acids. CDR3: CASSLPDEKLFF.

This chain links TRBV25-1 with TRBJ1-1. Germline V CDR1 and CDR2: MGHDK, SYGVNS. This CDR3 spans 13 amino acids. The CDR3 here is CASKVGMNTEAFF.

The chain is built from TRBV7-2 and TRBJ2-7; checking the TCRdb D call of TRBD1 is not possible without DNA. The CDR3 loop spans 14 amino acids. Germline lookup yields CDR1 SGHTA and CDR2 FQGNSA. The CDR3 spells CATQLGQGTYEQYF.

This rearrangement joins TRBV4-3 to TRBJ2-7. CDR1 and CDR2 from the germline V gene are LGHNA and YSLEER. This CDR3 comprises 13 residues. The CDR3 sequence: CASSQDASYEQYF.

The V and J genes are TRBV4-3 and TRBJ2-1. This CDR3 region has 16 residues. Per the germline V gene, CDR1 is LGHNA and CDR2 is YSLEER. The CDR3 here is CASSQAFSIQFDEQFF.

The chain uses TRBV29-1 and TRBJ2-2. Per germline, CDR1 SQVTM and CDR2 ANQGSEA. This CDR3 is 13 amino acids long. CDR3 residues: CSVLETNTGELFF.

The rearrangement joins TRBV12-5 to TRBJ2-1. The germline V gene has CDR1 LGHNT and CDR2 FRNRAP. The CDR3 loop spans 18 amino acids. CDR3 residues: CASGLGRMEQNHYNEQFF. Looking up the rest from reference TRBV12-5 and TRBJ2-1 gives the full variable domain: DARVTQTPRHKVTEMGQEVTMRCQPILGHNTVFWYRQTMMQGLELLAYFRNRAPLDDSGMPKDRFSAEMPDATLATLKIQPSEPRDSAVYFCASGLGRMEQNHYNEQFFGPGTRLTVL.

This rearrangement joins TRBV12-3 or TRBV12-4 to TRBJ2-1. The length of the CDR3 is 13 residues. CDR3 region: CASSLGFYNEQFF.

This chain links TRBV10-2 with TRBJ1-4; the D call from TCRdb, TRBD1, cannot be confirmed without DNA. This CDR3 is 16 amino acids long. Germline V lookup: CDR1 WSHSY, CDR2 SAAADI. Here the CDR3 reads CASSEALTGTNEKLFF.

This rearrangement joins TRBV10-1 to TRBJ1-6; TCRdb gives TRBD1 as the D gene, but with no DNA this cannot be confirmed. Germline CDR1 reads WNHNN; CDR2 reads SYGVQD (reference sequence). This CDR3 has 15 amino acids. CDR3 loop: CASSESADRNSPLHF.

The chain recombines TRBV15 with TRBJ2-3; there is no DNA to check the TCRdb D call of TRBD1. Germline CDR1 reads LNHNV; CDR2 reads YYDKDF (reference sequence). CDR3 length: 15 residues. CDR3 loop: CATSRDRGRPDTQYF. Drawing the rest from reference TRBV15 and TRBJ2-3, the complete variable domain is DAMVIQNPRYQVTQFGKPVTLSCSQTLNHNVMYWYQQKSSQAPKLLFHYYDKDFNNEADTPDNFQSRRPNTSFCFLDIRSPGLGDTAMYLCATSRDRGRPDTQYFGPGTRLTVL.

The chain is built from TRBV29-1 and TRBJ2-7. Germline-derived CDR1 and CDR2 are SQVTM and ANQGSEA. This CDR3 has 11 amino acids. CDR3 sequence: CSVGSAYEQYF.

This sequence joins TRBV7-6 and TRBJ1-6. The CDR3 length is 16 residues. Germline V lookup: CDR1 SGHVS, CDR2 FNYEAQ. The CDR3: CASSLSYQPYNSPLHF.

CDR3 in amino acids: CASSLAGGGYEQYF. This chain links TRBV27 with TRBJ2-7; checking the TCRdb D call of TRBD1 is not possible without DNA. CDR1 and CDR2 from the germline V gene are MNHEY and SMNVEV (reference sequence). This CDR3 is built from 14 residues.

The V and J genes are TRBV13 and TRBJ1-3. Looked up from germline, CDR1 is PRHDT and CDR2 is FYEKMQ (reference sequence). CDR3 length equals 15 residues. CDR3 amino acids: CASSFSQHSGNTIYF.

This CDR3 is CASSLVPAGSYNEQFF. The V call is TRBV7-9, the J call TRBJ2-1; checking the TCRdb D call of TRBD2 is not possible without DNA. Germline CDR1 is SEHNR and CDR2 is FQNEAQ (reference sequence). The CDR3 runs to 16 residues.

V and J are TRBV7-3 and TRBJ2-3; TCRdb selects TRBD1, and the lack of DNA leaves this call unchecked. Germline lookup yields CDR1 SGHTA and CDR2 FQGTGA. The CDR3 is 19 amino acids. The CDR3 reads CASSLSGGTGAFSTDTQYF.

J is TRBJ2-1 and V is TRBV6-2 or TRBV6-3; TCRdb names TRBD2, which stays unverified in the absence of DNA. This CDR3 is built from 18 residues. Per germline, CDR1 MNHEY and CDR2 SVGEGT. The CDR3 is CASSYSILRGVRDDEQFF.

This chain uses TRBV4-2 with TRBJ2-7. The CDR3 totals 17 residues. The germline gives CDR1 LGHNA, CDR2 YNFKEQ. The CDR3 protein is CASSQDQVRVSSYEQYF.

This chain joins TRBV6-6 and TRBJ2-7; TCRdb selects TRBD1, and the lack of DNA leaves this call unchecked. CDR1 MNHNY and CDR2 SVGAGI come from the germline V gene (reference sequence). The CDR3 is 16 residues long. CDR3 region: CASSAKDRGIGGEQYF.

This CDR3 reads CSARDTSYEQYF. V is TRBV20-1 and J is TRBJ2-7. The germline CDR1 and CDR2 sequences are DFQATT and SNEGSKA (reference sequence). This CDR3 is built from 12 residues.

The rearrangement joins TRBV19 to TRBJ1-1; the D gene TCRdb calls, TRBD1, cannot be checked with no DNA. This CDR3 contains 16 residues. Germline values: CDR1 LNHDA, CDR2 SQIVND (reference sequence). CDR3 in amino acids: CASSIGSRGVDTEAFF.

The chain uses TRBV6-5 and TRBJ1-3; absent DNA, TCRdb's TRBD1 call cannot be checked. This CDR3 is built from 14 residues. Germline CDR1 and CDR2: MNHEY and SVGAGI. The CDR3 loop reads CASSYRGTGNTIYF.

This chain links TRBV19 with TRBJ2-1; TCRdb returns TRBD1, unconfirmable since there is no DNA. Germline V lookup: CDR1 LNHDA, CDR2 SQIVND (reference sequence). The CDR3 sequence is 16 residues long. The CDR3 loop is CASEPFGGGYNNEQFF. The full variable domain, rest sourced from reference TRBV19 and TRBJ2-1, is DGGITQSPKYLFRKEGQNVTLSCEQNLNHDAMYWYRQDPGQGLRLIYYSQIVNDFQKGDIAEGYSVSREKKESFPLTVTSAQKNPTAFYLCASEPFGGGYNNEQFFGPGTRLTVL.

The V gene is TRBV5-1, the J gene TRBJ2-1. There are 14 residues in the CDR3. Germline V lookup: CDR1 SGHRS, CDR2 YFSETQ. The CDR3 spells CASSFGTSYNEQFF.